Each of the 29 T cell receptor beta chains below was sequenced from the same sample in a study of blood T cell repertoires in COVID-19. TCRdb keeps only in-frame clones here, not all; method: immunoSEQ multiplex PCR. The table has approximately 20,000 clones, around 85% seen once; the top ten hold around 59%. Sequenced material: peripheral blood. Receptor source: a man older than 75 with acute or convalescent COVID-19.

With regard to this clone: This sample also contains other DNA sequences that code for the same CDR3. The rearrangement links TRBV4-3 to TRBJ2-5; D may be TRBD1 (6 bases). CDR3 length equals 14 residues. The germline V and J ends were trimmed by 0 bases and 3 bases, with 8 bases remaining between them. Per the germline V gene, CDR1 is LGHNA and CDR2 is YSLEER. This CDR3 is CASSQDTGKETQYF. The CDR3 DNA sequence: TGCGCCAGCAGCCAAGATACAGGGAAAGAGACCCAGTACTTC.

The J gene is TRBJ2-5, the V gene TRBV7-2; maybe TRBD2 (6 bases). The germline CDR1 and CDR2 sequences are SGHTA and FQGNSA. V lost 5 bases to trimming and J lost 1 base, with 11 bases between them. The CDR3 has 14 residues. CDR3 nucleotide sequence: TGTGCCAGCAGCCAGAGTAGCGGCCAAGAGACCCAGTACTTC. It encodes CASSQSSGQETQYF.

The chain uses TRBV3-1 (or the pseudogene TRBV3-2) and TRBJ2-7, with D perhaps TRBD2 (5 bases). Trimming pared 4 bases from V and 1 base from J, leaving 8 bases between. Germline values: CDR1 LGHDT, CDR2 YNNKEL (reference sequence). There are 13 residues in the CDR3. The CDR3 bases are TGTGCCAGCAGCCGTCCGGGATCCTACGAGCAGTACTTC. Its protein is CASSRPGSYEQYF.

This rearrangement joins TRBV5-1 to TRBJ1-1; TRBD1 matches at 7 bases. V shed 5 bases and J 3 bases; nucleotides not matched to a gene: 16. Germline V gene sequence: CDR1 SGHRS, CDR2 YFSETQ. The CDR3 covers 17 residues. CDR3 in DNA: TGCGCCAGCAGGGTCTCGTCTTCCGGGACAGTCTACACTGAAGCTTTCTTT. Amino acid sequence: CASRVSSSGTVYTEAFF.

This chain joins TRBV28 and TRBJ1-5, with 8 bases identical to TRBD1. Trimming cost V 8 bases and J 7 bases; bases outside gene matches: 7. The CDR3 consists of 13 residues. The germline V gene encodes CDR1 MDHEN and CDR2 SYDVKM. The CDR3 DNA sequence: TGTGCCAGCGGGGACAGGTCGTACCAGCCCCAGCATTTT. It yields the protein CASGDRSYQPQHF.

In DNA, the CDR3 is TGTGCCAGCAGCTCCGACAGGGTTGGTGGCTACACCTTC. Translated, it gives CASSSDRVGGYTF. The chain recombines TRBV7-2 with TRBJ1-2; 7 bases align to TRBD1. Germline V gene sequence: CDR1 SGHTA, CDR2 FQGNSA. V shed 4 bases, J shed 7 bases, and the junction held 6 bases outside the gene matches. The CDR3 runs 13 residues.

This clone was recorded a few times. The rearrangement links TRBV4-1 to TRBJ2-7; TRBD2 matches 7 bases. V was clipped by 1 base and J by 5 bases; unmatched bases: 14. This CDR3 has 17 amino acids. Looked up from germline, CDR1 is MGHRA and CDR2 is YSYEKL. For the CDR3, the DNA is TGCGCCAGCAGCCAAGGATGGCGTGCGGGGGTAACCCACGAGCAGTACTTC. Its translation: CASSQGWRAGVTHEQYF.

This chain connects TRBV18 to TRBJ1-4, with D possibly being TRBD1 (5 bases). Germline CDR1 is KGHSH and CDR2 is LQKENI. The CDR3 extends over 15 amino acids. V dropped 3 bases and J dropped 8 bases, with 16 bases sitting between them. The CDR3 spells CASSPPDSIREKLFF. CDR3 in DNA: TGTGCCAGCTCACCGCCCGACAGTATCCGAGAAAAACTGTTTTTT.

This chain's CDR3 is CASSMRRGGTYEQYF. The CDR3 region has the DNA TGTGCCAGTAGTATGCGACGGGGTGGCACCTACGAGCAGTACTTC. This sequence joins TRBV19 and TRBJ2-7; TRBD2 might be the D (5 bases). V lost 3 bases and J 2 bases, leaving 14 bases between the germline ends. The CDR3 totals 15 residues. Germline assignment: CDR1 LNHDA and CDR2 SQIVND (reference sequence).

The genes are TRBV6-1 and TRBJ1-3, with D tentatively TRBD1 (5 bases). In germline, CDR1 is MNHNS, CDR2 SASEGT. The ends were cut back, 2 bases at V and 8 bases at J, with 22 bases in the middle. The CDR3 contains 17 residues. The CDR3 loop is CASSERGWAVQGDTIYF. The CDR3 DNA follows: TGTGCCAGCAGTGAAAGGGGTTGGGCCGTTCAAGGGGACACCATATATTTT.

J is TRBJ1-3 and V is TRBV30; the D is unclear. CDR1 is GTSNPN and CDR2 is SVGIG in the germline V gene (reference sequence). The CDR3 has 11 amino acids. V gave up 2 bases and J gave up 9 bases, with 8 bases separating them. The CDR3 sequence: CAWSLEATIYF. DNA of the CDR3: TGTGCCTGGAGTCTGGAGGCCACCATATATTTT.

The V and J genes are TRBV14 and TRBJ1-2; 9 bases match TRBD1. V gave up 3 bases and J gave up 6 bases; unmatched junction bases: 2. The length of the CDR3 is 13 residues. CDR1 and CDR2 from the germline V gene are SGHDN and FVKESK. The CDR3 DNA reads TGTGCCAGCAGCCAGACAGGGGGGCATGGCTACACCTTC. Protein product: CASSQTGGHGYTF.

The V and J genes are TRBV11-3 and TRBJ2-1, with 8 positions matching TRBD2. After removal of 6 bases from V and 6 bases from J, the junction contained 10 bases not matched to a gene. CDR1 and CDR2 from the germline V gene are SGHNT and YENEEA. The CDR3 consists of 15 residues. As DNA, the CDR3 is TGTGCCAGCAGTTTAACGGGGGGGGGAATCAATGAGCAGTTCTTC. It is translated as CASSLTGGGINEQFF.

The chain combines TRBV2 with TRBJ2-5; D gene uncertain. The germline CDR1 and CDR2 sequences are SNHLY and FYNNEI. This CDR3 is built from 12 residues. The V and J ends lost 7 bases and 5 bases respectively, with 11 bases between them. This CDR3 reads CASNEEAETQYF. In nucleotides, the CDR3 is TGTGCCAGCAACGAAGAGGCCGAGACCCAGTACTTC. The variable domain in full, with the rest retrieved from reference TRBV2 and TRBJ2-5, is EPEVTQTPSHQVTQMGQEVILRCVPISNHLYFYWYRQILGQKVEFLVSFYNNEISEKSEIFDDQFSVERPDGSNFTLKIRSTKLEDSAMYFCASNEEAETQYFGPGTRLLVL.

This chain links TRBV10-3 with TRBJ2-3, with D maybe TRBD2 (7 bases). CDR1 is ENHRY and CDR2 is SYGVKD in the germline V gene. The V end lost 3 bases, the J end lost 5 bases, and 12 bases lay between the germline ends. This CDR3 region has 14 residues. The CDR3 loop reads CAISERGARDTQYF. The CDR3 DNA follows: TGTGCCATCAGTGAACGGGGGGCTAGAGATACGCAGTATTTT.

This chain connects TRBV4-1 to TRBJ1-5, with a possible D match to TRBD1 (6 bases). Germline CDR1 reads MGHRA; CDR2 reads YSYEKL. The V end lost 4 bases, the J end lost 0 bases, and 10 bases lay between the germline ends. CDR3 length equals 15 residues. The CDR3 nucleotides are TGCGCCAGCAGCCCAGGACAGTATAGCAATCAGCCCCAGCATTTT. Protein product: CASSPGQYSNQPQHF.

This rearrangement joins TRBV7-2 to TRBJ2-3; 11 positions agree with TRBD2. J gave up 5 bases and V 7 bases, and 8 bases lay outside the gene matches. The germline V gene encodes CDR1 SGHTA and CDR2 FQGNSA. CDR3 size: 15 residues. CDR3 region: CASINSGGAEDTQYF. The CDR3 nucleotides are TGTGCCAGCATCAATAGCGGGGGGGCCGAAGATACGCAGTATTTT.

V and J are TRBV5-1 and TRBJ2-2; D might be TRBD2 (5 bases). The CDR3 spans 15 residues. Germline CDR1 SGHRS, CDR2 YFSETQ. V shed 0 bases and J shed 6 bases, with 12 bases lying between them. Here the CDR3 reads CASSLALAGAGELFF. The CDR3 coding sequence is TGCGCCAGCAGCTTGGCTCTAGCAGGTGCCGGGGAGCTGTTTTTT.

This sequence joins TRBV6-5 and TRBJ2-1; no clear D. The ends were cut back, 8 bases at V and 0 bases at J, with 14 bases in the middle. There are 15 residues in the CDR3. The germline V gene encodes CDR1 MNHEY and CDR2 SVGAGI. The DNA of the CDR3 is TGTGCCAGCGAACTATCCTGGAGCTCCTACAATGAGCAGTTCTTC. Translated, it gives CASELSWSSYNEQFF.

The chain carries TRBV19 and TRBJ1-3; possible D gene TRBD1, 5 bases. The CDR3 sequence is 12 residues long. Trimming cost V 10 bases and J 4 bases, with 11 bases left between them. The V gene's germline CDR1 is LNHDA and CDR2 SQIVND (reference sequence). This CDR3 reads CAISTDGNTIYF. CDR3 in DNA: TGTGCCATCTCGACAGACGGAAACACCATATATTTT. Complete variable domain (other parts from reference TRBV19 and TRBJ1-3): DGGITQSPKYLFRKEGQNVTLSCEQNLNHDAMYWYRQDPGQGLRLIYYSQIVNDFQKGDIAEGYSVSREKKESFPLTVTSAQKNPTAFYLCAISTDGNTIYFGEGSWLTVV.

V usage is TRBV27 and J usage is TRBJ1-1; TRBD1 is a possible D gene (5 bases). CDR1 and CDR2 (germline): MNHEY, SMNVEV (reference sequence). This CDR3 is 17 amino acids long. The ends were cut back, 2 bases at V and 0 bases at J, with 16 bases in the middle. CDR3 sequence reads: CASSLEVGGGLNTEAFF. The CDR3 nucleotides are TGTGCCAGCAGTTTAGAGGTGGGCGGGGGATTGAACACTGAAGCTTTCTTT.

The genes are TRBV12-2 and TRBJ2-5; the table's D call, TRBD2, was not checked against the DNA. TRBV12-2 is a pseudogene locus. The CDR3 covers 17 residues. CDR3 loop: CASRSGLAGGSQETQYF. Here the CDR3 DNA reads TGTGCAAGTCGCTCAGGACTAGCGGGGGGCTCGCAAGAGACCCAGTACTTC.

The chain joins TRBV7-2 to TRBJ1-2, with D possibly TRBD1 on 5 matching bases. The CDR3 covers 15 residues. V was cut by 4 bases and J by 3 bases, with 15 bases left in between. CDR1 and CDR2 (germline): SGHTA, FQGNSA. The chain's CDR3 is CASSSDSGGDYGYTF. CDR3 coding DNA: TGTGCCAGCAGCTCGGATAGCGGGGGGGACTATGGCTACACCTTC.

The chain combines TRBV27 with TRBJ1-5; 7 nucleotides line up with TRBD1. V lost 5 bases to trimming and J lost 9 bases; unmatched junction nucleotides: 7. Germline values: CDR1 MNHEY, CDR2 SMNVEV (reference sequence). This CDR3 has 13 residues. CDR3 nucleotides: TGTGCCAGCAGTGTACAGGGGAAGGGGCCCCAGCATTTT. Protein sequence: CASSVQGKGPQHF.

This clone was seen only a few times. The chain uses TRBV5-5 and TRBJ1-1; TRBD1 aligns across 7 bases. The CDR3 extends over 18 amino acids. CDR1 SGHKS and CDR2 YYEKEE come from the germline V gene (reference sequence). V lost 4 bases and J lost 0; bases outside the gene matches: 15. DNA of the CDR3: TGTGCCAGCAGCGCGAGGACAGGAGGACCGGCAATGAACACTGAAGCTTTCTTT. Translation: CASSARTGGPAMNTEAFF.

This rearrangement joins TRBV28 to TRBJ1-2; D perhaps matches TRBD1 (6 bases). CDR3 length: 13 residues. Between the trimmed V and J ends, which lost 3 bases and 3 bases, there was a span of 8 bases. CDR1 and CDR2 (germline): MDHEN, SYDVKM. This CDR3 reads CASSFNRDYGYTF. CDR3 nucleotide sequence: TGTGCCAGCAGTTTTAACAGGGACTATGGCTACACCTTC.

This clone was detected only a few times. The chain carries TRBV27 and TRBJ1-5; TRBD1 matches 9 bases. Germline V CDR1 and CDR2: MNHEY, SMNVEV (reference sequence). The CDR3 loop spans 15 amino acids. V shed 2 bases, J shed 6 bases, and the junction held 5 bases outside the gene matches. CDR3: CASSLMGTGLQPQHF. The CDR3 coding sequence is TGTGCCAGCAGTTTAATGGGGACAGGGCTTCAGCCCCAGCATTTT.

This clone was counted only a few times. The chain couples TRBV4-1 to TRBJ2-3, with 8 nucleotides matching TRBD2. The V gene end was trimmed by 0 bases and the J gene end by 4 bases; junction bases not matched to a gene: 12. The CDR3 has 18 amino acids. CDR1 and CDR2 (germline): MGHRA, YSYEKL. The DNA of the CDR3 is TGCGCCAGCAGCCAAGAGCCCCTCGGGAGGGGAAGGGCAGATACGCAGTATTTT. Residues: CASSQEPLGRGRADTQYF.

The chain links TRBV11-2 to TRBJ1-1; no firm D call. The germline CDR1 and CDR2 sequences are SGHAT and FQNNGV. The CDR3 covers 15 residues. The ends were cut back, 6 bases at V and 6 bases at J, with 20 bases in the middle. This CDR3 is CASRDLKGLVPEAFF. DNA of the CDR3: TGTGCCAGCAGGGACCTCAAAGGACTGGTGCCTGAAGCTTTCTTT.